The clone carrying this T cell receptor beta chain came up many times. The data stem from a study of T-cell reconstitution after alpha-beta-depleted transplantation in children. Researchers prepared the TCRbeta library using unique molecular identifiers, the study reports. TCRdb re-derived calls from the PCR reads in MiXCR, one entry per CDR3 protein. The table shows around 340,000 distinct CDR3 sequences, with about 14% occurring only once. This CDR3 is 16 amino acids long. Trimming cost V 5 bases and J 3 bases; bases outside gene matches: 8. Per germline, CDR1 MNHNS and CDR2 SASEGT. V is TRBV6-1 and J is TRBJ2-2; 8 nucleotides align to TRBD1. Material: PBMCs, obtained from the stem cell graft. The receptor comes from a human donor who donated a stem cell graft to a child with Fanconi anemia. In nucleotides, the CDR3 is TGTGCCAGCAGTCCCGGACAGGGAGGAGACACCGGGGAGCTGTTTTTT. Residues: CASSPGQGGDTGELFF.